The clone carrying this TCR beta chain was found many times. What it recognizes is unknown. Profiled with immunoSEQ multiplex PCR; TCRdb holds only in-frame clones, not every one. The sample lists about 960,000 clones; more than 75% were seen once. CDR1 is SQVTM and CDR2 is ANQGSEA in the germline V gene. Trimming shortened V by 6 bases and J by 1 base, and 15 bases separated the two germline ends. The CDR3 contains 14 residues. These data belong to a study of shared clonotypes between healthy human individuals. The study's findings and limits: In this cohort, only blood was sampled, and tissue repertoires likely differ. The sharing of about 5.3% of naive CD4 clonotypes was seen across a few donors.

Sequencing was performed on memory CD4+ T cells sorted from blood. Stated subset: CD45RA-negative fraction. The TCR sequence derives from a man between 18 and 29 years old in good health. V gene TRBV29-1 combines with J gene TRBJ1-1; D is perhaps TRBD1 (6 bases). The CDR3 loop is CSVTRGPGNTEAFF. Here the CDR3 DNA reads TGCAGCGTGACTCGGGGGCCAGGGAACACTGAAGCTTTCTTT.